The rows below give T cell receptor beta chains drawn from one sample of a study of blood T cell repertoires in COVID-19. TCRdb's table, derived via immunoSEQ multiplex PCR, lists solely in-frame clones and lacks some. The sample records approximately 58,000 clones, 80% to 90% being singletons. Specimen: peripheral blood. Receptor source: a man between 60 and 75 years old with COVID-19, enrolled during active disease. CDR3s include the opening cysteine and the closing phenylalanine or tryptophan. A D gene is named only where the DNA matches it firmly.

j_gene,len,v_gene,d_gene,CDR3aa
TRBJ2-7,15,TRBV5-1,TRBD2,CASSPTSGGVYEQYF
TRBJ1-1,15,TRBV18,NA,CASSPVSGMNTEAFF
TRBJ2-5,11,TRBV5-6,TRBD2,CASSGGGTQYF
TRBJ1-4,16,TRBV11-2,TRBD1,CASSLVVMGQGGKLFF
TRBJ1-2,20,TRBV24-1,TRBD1,CATSDWGTGGPVVGSYGYTF
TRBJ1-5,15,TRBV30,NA,CAWSLEAGSNQPQHF
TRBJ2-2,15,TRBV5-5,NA,CASSLWGANTGELFF
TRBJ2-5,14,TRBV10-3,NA,CAISENARQETQYF
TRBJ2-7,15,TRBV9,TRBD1,CASSSGQGGFYEQYF
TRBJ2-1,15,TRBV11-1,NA,CASSVDPRGYNEQFF
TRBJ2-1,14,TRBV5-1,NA,CASSPRTSYNEQFF
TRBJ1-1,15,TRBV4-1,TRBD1,CASSQVPGQGIEAFF
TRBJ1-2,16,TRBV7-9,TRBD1,CASSHPNRQGLGGYTF
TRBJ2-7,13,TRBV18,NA,CASSSGVEAEQYF
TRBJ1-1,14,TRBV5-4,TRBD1,CASSLSGQVFEAFF
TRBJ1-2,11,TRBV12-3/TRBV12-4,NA,CASYGNYGYTF
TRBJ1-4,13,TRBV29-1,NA,CSVESTSDEKLFF
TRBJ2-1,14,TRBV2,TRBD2,CATGTSGGANEQFF
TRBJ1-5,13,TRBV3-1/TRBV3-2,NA,CASSQTYNQPQHF
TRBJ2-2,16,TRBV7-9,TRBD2,CASSLALAGPTGELFF
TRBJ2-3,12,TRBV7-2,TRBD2,CASSPSGMVWYF
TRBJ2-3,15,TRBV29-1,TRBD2,CSVEGTSGGTDTQYF
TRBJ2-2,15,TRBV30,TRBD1,CAWSVGQGFGGELFF
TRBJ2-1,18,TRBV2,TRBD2,CASRKDKGTSGRYNEQFF
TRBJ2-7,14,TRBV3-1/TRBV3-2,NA,CASSFQLATYEQYF
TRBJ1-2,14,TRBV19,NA,CASSIVVRGMGYTF
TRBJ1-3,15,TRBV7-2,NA,CASSLGGETGNTIYF
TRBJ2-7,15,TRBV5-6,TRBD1,CASSLAGQGSYEQYF
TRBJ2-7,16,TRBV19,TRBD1,CASSIRPGTGSEEQYF